Below are 2 T cell receptor beta chains sequenced from a single sample in a study of shared clonotypes between healthy human individuals. Generated by immunoSEQ multiplex PCR, the TCRdb table keeps only in-frame clones and is missing some. The sample carries millions of clones, 95% recorded once. Sequencing input: naive CD4+ T cells sorted from blood. This sample's subset: CD45RA+ positively selected. The receptors here all came from a man aged 18-30 years in good health.

A word on this clone: The same CDR3 arises from other DNA sequences in this sample as well. The V gene is TRBV7-2, the J gene TRBJ2-7, with a possible D match to TRBD1 (5 bases). This CDR3 region has 14 residues. V was shortened by 1 base and J by 4 bases, with 11 bases between the two germline ends. Germline V gene lookup returns CDR1 SGHTA and CDR2 FQGNSA. The CDR3 here is CASSLGGTGYEQYF. DNA of the CDR3: TGTGCCAGCAGCTTAGGTGGCACAGGTTACGAGCAGTACTTC. Filled out from reference TRBV7-2 and TRBJ2-7, the complete variable domain reads GAGVSQSPSNKVTEKGKDVELRCDPISGHTALYWYRQSLGQGLEFLIYFQGNSAPDKSGLPSDRFSAERTGGSVSTLTIQRTQQEDSAVYLCASSLGGTGYEQYFGPGTRLTVT.

This clone was seen a handful of times. The V and J genes are TRBV4-1 and TRBJ1-4; weak D call: TRBD1 (5 bases). Germline loops: CDR1 MGHRA, CDR2 YSYEKL. This CDR3 region has 13 residues. The V gene lost 0 bases and the J gene lost 13 bases, with 12 bases spanning the gap. Written as DNA, the CDR3 is TGCGCCAGCAGCCAAGATAGAGGGGATGGACTGTTTTTT. It translates to CASSQDRGDGLFF.